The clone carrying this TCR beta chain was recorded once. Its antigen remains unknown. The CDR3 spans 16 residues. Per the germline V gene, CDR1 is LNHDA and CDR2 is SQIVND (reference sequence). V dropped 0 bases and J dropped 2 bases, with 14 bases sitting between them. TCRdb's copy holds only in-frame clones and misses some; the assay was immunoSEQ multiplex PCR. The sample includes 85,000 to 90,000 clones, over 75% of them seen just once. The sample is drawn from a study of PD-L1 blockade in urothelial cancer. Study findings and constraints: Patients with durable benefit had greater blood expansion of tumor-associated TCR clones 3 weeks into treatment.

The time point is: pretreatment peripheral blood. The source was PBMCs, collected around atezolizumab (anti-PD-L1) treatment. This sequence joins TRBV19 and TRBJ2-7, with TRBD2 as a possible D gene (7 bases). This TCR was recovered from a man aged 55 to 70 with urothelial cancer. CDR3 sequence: CASSIDRTGGTYEQYF. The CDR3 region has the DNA TGTGCCAGTAGTATAGATCGGACGGGGGGCACCTACGAGCAGTACTTC.